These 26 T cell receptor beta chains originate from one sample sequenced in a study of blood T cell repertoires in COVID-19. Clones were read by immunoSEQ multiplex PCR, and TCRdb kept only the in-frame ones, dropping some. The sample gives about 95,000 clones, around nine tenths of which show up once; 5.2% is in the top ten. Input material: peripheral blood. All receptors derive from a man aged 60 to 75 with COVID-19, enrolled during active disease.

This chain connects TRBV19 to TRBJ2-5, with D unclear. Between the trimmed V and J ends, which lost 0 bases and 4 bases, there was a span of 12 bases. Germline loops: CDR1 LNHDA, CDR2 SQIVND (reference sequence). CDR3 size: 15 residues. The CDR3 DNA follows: TGTGCCAGTAGTATAGATCTCGCGTCCGGAGAGACCCAGTACTTC. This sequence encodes CASSIDLASGETQYF.

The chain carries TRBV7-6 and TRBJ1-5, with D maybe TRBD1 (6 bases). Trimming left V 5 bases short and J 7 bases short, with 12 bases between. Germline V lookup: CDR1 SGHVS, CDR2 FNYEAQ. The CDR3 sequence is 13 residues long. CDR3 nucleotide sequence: TGTGCCAGCAGCCAGGGGATAAGGCAGCCCCAGCATTTT. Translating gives CASSQGIRQPQHF.

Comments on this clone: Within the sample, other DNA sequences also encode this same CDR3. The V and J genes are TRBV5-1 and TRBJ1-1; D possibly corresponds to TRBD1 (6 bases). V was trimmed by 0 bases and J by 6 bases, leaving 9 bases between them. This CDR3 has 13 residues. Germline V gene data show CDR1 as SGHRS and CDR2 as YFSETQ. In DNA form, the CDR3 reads TGCGCCAGCAGCTTGGAACAGGGCGCTGAAGCTTTCTTT. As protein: CASSLEQGAEAFF.

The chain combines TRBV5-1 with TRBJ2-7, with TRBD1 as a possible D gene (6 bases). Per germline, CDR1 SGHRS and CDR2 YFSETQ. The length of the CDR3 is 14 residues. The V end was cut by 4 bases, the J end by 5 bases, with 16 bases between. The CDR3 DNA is TGCGCCAGCAGCGATACAGGGATGATGGACGAGCAGTACTTC. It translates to CASSDTGMMDEQYF.

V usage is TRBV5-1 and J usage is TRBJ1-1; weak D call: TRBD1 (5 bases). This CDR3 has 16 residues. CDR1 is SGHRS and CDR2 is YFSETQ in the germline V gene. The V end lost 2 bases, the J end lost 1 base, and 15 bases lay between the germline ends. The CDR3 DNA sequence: TGCGCCAGCAGCTTAGACATGAGCAGGGAGAACACTGAAGCTTTCTTT. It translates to CASSLDMSRENTEAFF. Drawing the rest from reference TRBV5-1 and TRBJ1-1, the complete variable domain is KAGVTQTPRYLIKTRGQQVTLSCSPISGHRSVSWYQQTPGQGLQFLFEYFSETQRNKGNFPGRFSGRQFSNSRSEMNVSTLELGDSALYLCASSLDMSRENTEAFFGQGTRLTVV.

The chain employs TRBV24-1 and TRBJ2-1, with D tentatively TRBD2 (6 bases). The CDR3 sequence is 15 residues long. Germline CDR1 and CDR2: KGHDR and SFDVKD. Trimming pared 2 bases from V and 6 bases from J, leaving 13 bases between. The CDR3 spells CATSDSFRGINEQFF. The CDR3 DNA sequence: TGTGCCACCAGTGATTCCTTTCGGGGGATCAATGAGCAGTTCTTC.

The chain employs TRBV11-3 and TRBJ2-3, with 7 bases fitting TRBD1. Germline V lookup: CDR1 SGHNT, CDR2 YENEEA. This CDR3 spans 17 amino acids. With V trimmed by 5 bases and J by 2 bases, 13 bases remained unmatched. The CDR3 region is CASSLFNRDSSTDTQYF. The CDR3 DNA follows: TGTGCCAGCAGCCTTTTTAACCGGGACAGTTCCACAGATACGCAGTATTTT.

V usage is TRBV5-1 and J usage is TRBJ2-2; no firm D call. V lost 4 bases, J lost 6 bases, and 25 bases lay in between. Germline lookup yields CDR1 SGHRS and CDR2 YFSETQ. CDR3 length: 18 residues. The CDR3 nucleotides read TGCGCCAGCAGCCTGTCCCTCTTGGCGGCATACTCGCCCGGGGAGCTGTTTTTT. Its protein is CASSLSLLAAYSPGELFF.

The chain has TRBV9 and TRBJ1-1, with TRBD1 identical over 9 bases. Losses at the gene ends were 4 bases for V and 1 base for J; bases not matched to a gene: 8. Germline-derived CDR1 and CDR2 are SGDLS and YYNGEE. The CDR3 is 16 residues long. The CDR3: CASSLTGGAGNTEAFF. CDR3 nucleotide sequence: TGTGCCAGCAGCCTGACAGGGGGGGCGGGGAACACTGAAGCTTTCTTT.

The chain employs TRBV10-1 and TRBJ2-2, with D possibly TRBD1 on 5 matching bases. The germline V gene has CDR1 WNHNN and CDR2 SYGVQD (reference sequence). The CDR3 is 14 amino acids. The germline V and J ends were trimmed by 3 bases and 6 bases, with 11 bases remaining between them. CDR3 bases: TGCGCCAGCAGTGATTTCAGGGTACCCGGGGAGCTGTTTTTT. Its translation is CASSDFRVPGELFF.

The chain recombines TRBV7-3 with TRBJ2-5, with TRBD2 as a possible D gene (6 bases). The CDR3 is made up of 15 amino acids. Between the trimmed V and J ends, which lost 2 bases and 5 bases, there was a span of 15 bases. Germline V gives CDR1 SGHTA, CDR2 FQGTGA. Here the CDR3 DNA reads TGTGCCAGCAGCTTACTGGGGACCGGAGGGGAGACCCAGTACTTC. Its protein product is CASSLLGTGGETQYF.

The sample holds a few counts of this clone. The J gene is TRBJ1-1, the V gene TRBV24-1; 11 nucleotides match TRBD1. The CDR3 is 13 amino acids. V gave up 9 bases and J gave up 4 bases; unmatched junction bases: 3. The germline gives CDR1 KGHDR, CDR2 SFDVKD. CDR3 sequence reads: CATAGTGGTEAFF. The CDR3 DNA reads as TGTGCCACCGCCGGGACAGGGGGCACTGAAGCTTTCTTT.

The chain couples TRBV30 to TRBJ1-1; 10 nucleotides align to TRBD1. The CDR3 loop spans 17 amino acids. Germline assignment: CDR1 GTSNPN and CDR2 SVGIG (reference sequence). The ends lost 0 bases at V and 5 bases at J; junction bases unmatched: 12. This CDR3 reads CAWSVGETGGFWTEAFF. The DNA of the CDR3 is TGTGCCTGGAGTGTGGGGGAGACAGGGGGCTTTTGGACTGAAGCTTTCTTT.

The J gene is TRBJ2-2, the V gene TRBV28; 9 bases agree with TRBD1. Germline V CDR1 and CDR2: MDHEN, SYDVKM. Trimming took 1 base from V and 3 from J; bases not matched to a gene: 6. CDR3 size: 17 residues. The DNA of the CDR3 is TGTGCCAGCAGTTTATCCTCCGACAGGGGGTACACCGGGGAGCTGTTTTTT. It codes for CASSLSSDRGYTGELFF.

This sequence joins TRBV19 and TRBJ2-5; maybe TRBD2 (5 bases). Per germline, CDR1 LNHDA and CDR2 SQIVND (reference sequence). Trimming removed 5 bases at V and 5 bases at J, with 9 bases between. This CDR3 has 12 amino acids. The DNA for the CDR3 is TGTGCCAGTAGTCGTGGGGAGGAGACCCAGTACTTC. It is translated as CASSRGEETQYF.

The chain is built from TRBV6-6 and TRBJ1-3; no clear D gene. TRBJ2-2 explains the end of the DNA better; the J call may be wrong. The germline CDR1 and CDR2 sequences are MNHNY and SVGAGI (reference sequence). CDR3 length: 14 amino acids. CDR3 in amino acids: CASQQNPNTGELFF. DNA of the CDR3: TGTGCCAGCCAACAGAATCCGAACACCGGGGAGCTGTTTTTT.

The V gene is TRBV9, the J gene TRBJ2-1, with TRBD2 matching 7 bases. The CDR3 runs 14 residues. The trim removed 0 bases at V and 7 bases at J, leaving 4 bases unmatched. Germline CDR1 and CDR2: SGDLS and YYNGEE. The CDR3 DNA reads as TGTGCCAGCAGCGTAGGGAGTAGCGGGAATGAGCAGTTCTTC. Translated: CASSVGSSGNEQFF. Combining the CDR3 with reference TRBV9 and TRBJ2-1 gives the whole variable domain DSGVTQTPKHLITATGQRVTLRCSPRSGDLSVYWYQQSLDQGLQFLIQYYNGEERAKGNILERFSAQQFPDLHSELNLSSLELGDSALYFCASSVGSSGNEQFFGPGTRLTVL.

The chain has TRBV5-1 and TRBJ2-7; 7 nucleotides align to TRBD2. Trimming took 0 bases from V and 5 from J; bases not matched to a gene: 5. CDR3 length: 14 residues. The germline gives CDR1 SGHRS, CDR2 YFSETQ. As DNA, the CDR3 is TGCGCCAGCAGCTTGGCGAGGGAGGGCCACGAGCAGTACTTC. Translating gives CASSLAREGHEQYF.

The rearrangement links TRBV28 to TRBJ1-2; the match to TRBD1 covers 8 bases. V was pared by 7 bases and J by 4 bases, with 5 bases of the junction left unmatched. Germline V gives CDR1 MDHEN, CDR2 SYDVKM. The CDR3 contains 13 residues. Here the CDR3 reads CASIFTGGYGYTF. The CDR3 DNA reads TGTGCCAGCATTTTTACAGGGGGCTATGGCTACACCTTC.

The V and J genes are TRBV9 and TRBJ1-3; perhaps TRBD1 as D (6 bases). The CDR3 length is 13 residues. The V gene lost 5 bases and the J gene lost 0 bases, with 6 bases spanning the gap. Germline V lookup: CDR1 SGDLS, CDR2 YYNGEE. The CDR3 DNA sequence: TGTGCCAGCAGGGACAGCTCTGGAAACACCATATATTTT. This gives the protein CASRDSSGNTIYF.

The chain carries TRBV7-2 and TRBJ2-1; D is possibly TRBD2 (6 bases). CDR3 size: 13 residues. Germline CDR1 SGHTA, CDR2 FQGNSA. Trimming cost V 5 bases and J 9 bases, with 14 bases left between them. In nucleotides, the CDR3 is TGTGCCAGCAGCCTAGGACTATGGGGTGAGCAGTTCTTC. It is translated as CASSLGLWGEQFF. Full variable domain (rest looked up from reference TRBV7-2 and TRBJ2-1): GAGVSQSPSNKVTEKGKDVELRCDPISGHTALYWYRQSLGQGLEFLIYFQGNSAPDKSGLPSDRFSAERTGGSVSTLTIQRTQQEDSAVYLCASSLGLWGEQFFGPGTRLTVL.

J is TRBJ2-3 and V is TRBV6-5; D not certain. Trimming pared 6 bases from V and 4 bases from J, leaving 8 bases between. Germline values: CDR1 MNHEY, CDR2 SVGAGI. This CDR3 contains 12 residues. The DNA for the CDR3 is TGTGCCAGCAGGTCAAGCCCAGATACGCAGTATTTT. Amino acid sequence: CASRSSPDTQYF.

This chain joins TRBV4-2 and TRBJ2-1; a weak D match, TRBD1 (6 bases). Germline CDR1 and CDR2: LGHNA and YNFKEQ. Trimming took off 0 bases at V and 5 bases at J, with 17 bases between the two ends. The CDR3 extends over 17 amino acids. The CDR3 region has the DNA TGTGCCAGCAGCCAAGAATTTATCGAGGGGGAGCACAATGAGCAGTTCTTC. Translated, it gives CASSQEFIEGEHNEQFF.

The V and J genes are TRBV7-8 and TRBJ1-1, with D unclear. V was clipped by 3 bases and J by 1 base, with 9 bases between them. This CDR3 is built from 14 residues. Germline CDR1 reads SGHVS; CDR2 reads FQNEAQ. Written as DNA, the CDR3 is TGTGCCAGCAGCTTGACCTCAGGGAACACTGAAGCTTTCTTT. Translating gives CASSLTSGNTEAFF.

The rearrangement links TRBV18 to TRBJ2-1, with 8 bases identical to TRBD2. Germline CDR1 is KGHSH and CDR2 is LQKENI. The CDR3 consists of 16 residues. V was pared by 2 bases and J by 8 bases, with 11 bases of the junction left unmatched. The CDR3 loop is CASSPTTTSDHYEQFF. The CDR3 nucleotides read TGTGCCAGCTCACCAACCACGACTAGCGATCACTATGAGCAGTTCTTC.

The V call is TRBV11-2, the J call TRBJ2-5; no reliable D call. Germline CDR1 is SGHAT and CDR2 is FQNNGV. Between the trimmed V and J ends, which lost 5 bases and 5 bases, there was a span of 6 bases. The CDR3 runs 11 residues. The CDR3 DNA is TGTGCCAGCAGCATTTCGGAGACCCAGTACTTC. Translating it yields CASSISETQYF. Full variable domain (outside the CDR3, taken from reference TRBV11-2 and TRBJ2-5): EAGVAQSPRYKIIEKRQSVAFWCNPISGHATLYWYQQILGQGPKLLIQFQNNGVVDDSQLPKDRFSAERLKGVDSTLKIQPAKLEDSAVYLCASSISETQYFGPGTRLLVL.